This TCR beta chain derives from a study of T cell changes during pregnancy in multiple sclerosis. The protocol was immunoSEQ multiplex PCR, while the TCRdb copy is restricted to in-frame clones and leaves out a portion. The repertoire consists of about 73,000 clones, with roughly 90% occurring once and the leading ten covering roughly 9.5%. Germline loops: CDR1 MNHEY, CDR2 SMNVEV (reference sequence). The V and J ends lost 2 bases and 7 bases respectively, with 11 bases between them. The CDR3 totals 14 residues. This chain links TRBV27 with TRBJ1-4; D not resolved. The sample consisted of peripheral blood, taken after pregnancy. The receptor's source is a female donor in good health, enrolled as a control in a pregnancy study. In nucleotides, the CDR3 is TGTGCCAGCAGTTTAGCGCGGTTGGGTGAAAAACTGTTTTTT. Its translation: CASSLARLGEKLFF.